These 20 T cell receptor beta chains originate from one sample sequenced in a study of CD8 T cells in ankylosing spondylitis. Points from the study as a whole: Apparently characteristic of ankylosing spondylitis blood was a TCR beta motif (under ten highly homologous variants).

TCRdb independently ran MiXCR on the 5' RACE reads; one entry per CDR3 protein. The sample consists of more than 650,000 distinct CDR3 sequences, roughly 10% of them appearing once. No antigen has been identified for these receptors. Sequencing input: blood, either unsorted or a sorted T cell fraction (not recorded which). The receptor source for this set is a male donor with ankylosing spondylitis.

This clonotype was counted only a few times. The gene calls are TRBV5-1 and TRBJ1-5; possible D gene TRBD1, 5 bases. V shed 1 base and J shed 5 bases, with 10 bases lying between them. Germline V CDR1 and CDR2: SGHRS, YFSETQ. The CDR3 covers 14 residues. In DNA, the CDR3 is TGCGCCAGCAGCTTGATGCAGGGAGATCAGCCCCAGCATTTT. Translation gives CASSLMQGDQPQHF.

This clonotype was seen repeatedly, ten times or more. The chain uses TRBV7-2 and TRBJ2-3; 11 positions match TRBD2. Losses at the gene ends were 3 bases for V and 4 bases for J; bases not matched to a gene: 6. The CDR3 is 16 amino acids. CDR1 and CDR2 from the germline V gene are SGHTA and FQGNSA. The CDR3 is CASSFTSGGGADTQYF. The CDR3 region has the DNA TGTGCCAGCAGCTTTACTAGCGGGGGTGGGGCAGATACGCAGTATTTT.

The table lists this clonotype with a few counts. V usage is TRBV7-9 and J usage is TRBJ2-1; D may be TRBD1 (5 bases). V was pared by 0 bases and J by 4 bases, with 13 bases between. Germline assignment: CDR1 SEHNR and CDR2 FQNEAQ (reference sequence). The length of the CDR3 is 16 residues. CDR3 DNA sequence: TGTGCCAGCAGCTTAGCAGTCCAGGGCCTATACAATGAGCAGTTCTTC. It encodes CASSLAVQGLYNEQFF. Full variable domain (rest looked up from reference TRBV7-9 and TRBJ2-1): DTGVSQNPRHKITKRGQNVTFRCDPISEHNRLYWYRQTLGQGPEFLTYFQNEAQLEKSRLLSDRFSAERPKGSFSTLEIQRTEQGDSAMYLCASSLAVQGLYNEQFFGPGTRLTVL.

This clonotype was observed many times. This chain joins TRBV29-1 and TRBJ2-6; D not resolved. Trimming took 8 bases from V and 3 from J, leaving 8 bases between them. Germline V gene sequence: CDR1 SQVTM, CDR2 ANQGSEA. This CDR3 is 12 amino acids long. The CDR3 region is CSSRSGANVLTF. The CDR3 DNA reads as TGCAGCAGTCGTAGTGGGGCCAACGTCCTGACTTTC. Together with reference TRBV29-1 and TRBJ2-6, the CDR3 gives the full variable domain: SAVISQKPSRDICQRGTSLTIQCQVDSQVTMMFWYRQQPGQSLTLIATANQGSEATYESGFVIDKFPISRPNLTFSTLTVSNMSPEDSSIYLCSSRSGANVLTFGAGSRLTVL.

The V and J genes are TRBV4-3 and TRBJ2-1, with D maybe TRBD1 (6 bases). V was trimmed by 1 base and J by 2 bases, leaving 15 bases between them. This CDR3 is built from 17 residues. Germline V gives CDR1 LGHNA, CDR2 YSLEER. This CDR3 is CASSQALPGDPYNEQFF. CDR3 nucleotide sequence: TGCGCCAGCAGCCAAGCCCTACCAGGGGATCCCTACAATGAGCAGTTCTTC.

The chain employs TRBV28 and TRBJ1-2, with TRBD1 matching over 10 bases. This CDR3 comprises 15 residues. After removal of 8 bases from V and 7 bases from J, the junction contained 13 bases not matched to a gene. CDR1 and CDR2 from the germline V gene are MDHEN and SYDVKM. CDR3 in DNA: TGTGCCAGCCTCCAGACAGGGGGCCTAGGGGTTGGCTACACCTTC. Translated, it gives CASLQTGGLGVGYTF.

This clonotype was picked up a small number of times. The J gene is TRBJ1-2, the V gene TRBV10-3; D is ambiguous. The CDR3 runs 14 residues. The V end was cut by 3 bases, the J end by 4 bases, with 12 bases between. Germline values: CDR1 ENHRY, CDR2 SYGVKD. The CDR3 coding sequence is TGTGCCATCAGTGACCAGATCTACGGCTATGGCTACACCTTC. As protein: CAISDQIYGYGYTF.

The V and J genes are TRBV7-2 and TRBJ1-6; D might be TRBD1 (5 bases). Germline V gene lookup returns CDR1 SGHTA and CDR2 FQGNSA. V lost 5 bases and J lost 8, with 16 bases in between. This CDR3 spans 15 amino acids. The CDR3 nucleotides are TGTGCCAGCAGCCCGGGACCTCCGGCGCATTCACCCCTCCACTTT. It codes for CASSPGPPAHSPLHF.

The chain combines TRBV2 with TRBJ2-7; D unresolved. Trimming took off 7 bases at V and 3 bases at J, with 10 bases between the two ends. Germline V gene sequence: CDR1 SNHLY, CDR2 FYNNEI. This CDR3 comprises 12 residues. In DNA form, the CDR3 reads TGTGCCAGCACAATTCAGATCTACGAGCAGTACTTC. Translating gives CASTIQIYEQYF.

This clonotype was observed a few times. The chain carries TRBV3-1 and TRBJ2-3; no reliable D call. CDR1 and CDR2 from the germline V gene are LGHDT and YNNKEL (reference sequence). V lost 4 bases to trimming and J lost 7 bases, with 9 bases between them. The CDR3 has 12 residues. The CDR3 bases are TGTGCCAGCAGCCTAGCACGAAATACGCAGTATTTT. Its protein product is CASSLARNTQYF.

This clonotype has a count of ten or more. The chain uses TRBV7-2 and TRBJ2-3; D unresolved. Germline CDR1 SGHTA, CDR2 FQGNSA. Trimming shortened V by 4 bases and J by 5 bases, and 16 bases separated the two germline ends. The CDR3 has 15 residues. The DNA for the CDR3 is TGTGCCAGCAGCTCCGACAAACACACCGGAGATACGCAGTATTTT. Protein: CASSSDKHTGDTQYF. Full variable domain (rest looked up from reference TRBV7-2 and TRBJ2-3): GAGVSQSPSNKVTEKGKDVELRCDPISGHTALYWYRQSLGQGLEFLIYFQGNSAPDKSGLPSDRFSAERTGGSVSTLTIQRTQQEDSAVYLCASSSDKHTGDTQYFGPGTRLTVL.

This CDR3 is CASSLPQSTDTQYF. As DNA, the CDR3 is TGCGCCAGCAGCTTGCCCCAAAGCACAGATACGCAGTATTTT. This chain connects TRBV5-1 to TRBJ2-3; D not certain. The germline V gene encodes CDR1 SGHRS and CDR2 YFSETQ. Trimming stripped 1 base from V and 0 bases from J, with 6 bases between. The CDR3 is made up of 14 amino acids.

This clonotype was counted many times. The chain carries TRBV5-1 and TRBJ2-1, with a possible D match to TRBD1 (7 bases). Trimming stripped 0 bases from V and 8 bases from J, with 18 bases between. The CDR3 contains 16 residues. Germline CDR1 reads SGHRS; CDR2 reads YFSETQ. CDR3 DNA sequence: TGCGCCAGCAGCTTGGGGGAGACAGGGAGGAGGGATGAGCAGTTCTTC. Translated: CASSLGETGRRDEQFF.

V gene TRBV20-1 combines with J gene TRBJ2-1, with D uncertain. CDR3 size: 14 residues. CDR1 DFQATT and CDR2 SNEGSKA come from the germline V gene (reference sequence). Trimming pared 8 bases from V and 0 bases from J, leaving 14 bases between. The CDR3 is CSPRNPSSYNEQFF. The DNA for the CDR3 is TGCAGTCCCAGGAACCCCAGCTCCTACAATGAGCAGTTCTTC.

J is TRBJ2-7 and V is TRBV28; 13 bases map to TRBD2. V shed 5 bases, J shed 7 bases, and the junction held 11 bases outside the gene matches. The CDR3 contains 16 residues. The V gene's germline CDR1 is MDHEN and CDR2 SYDVKM. DNA of the CDR3: TGTGCCAGCAGTCTACCACTAGCGGGAGGGAATTGGGAGCAGTACTTC. The encoded protein is CASSLPLAGGNWEQYF.

In this sample, this clonotype turned up a few times. This chain connects TRBV7-2 to TRBJ2-2, with TRBD1 matching over 8 bases. CDR1 SGHTA and CDR2 FQGNSA come from the germline V gene. The length of the CDR3 is 15 residues. The V segment lost 7 bases and the J segment 4 bases; nucleotides outside the gene matches: 8. This chain's CDR3 is CASTTGQGGTGELFF. CDR3 sequence (DNA): TGTGCCAGCACCACCGGACAGGGCGGCACCGGGGAGCTGTTTTTT.

The rearrangement links TRBV7-2 to TRBJ2-7; possible D gene TRBD2, 5 bases. Looked up from germline, CDR1 is SGHTA and CDR2 is FQGNSA. CDR3 size: 15 residues. The V gene lost 0 bases and the J gene lost 4 bases, with 13 bases spanning the gap. The CDR3 region is CASSLAVYQRYEQYF. The DNA of the CDR3 is TGTGCCAGCAGCTTAGCAGTATATCAGCGGTACGAGCAGTACTTC.

This clonotype was seen at least ten times. This chain joins TRBV7-2 and TRBJ2-7; D ambiguous. This CDR3 is 11 amino acids long. With 1 base removed from V and 5 bases from J, the gap between germline ends came to 3 bases. Germline V CDR1 and CDR2: SGHTA, FQGNSA. In nucleotides, the CDR3 is TGTGCCAGCAGCTTAGACGACGAGCAGTACTTC. The encoded protein is CASSLDDEQYF.

The chain joins TRBV11-2 to TRBJ2-3, with 12 bases matching TRBD2. The CDR3 spans 15 residues. The ends lost 3 bases at V and 8 bases at J; junction bases unmatched: 6. Germline V lookup: CDR1 SGHAT, CDR2 FQNNGV. This chain's CDR3 is CASSFRTSGDPTQYF. The CDR3 nucleotides read TGTGCCAGCAGCTTCCGGACTAGCGGGGACCCTACGCAGTATTTT.

This clonotype was picked up a small number of times. The chain joins TRBV7-2 to TRBJ2-3; the match to TRBD2 covers 10 bases. V was pared by 5 bases and J by 8 bases, with 4 bases of the junction left unmatched. The CDR3 is 13 residues long. The germline CDR1 and CDR2 sequences are SGHTA and FQGNSA. The CDR3 is CASSPSGSVTQYF. CDR3 nucleotide sequence: TGTGCCAGCAGCCCTAGCGGGAGCGTTACGCAGTATTTT. The variable domain in full, with the rest retrieved from reference TRBV7-2 and TRBJ2-3, is GAGVSQSPSNKVTEKGKDVELRCDPISGHTALYWYRQSLGQGLEFLIYFQGNSAPDKSGLPSDRFSAERTGGSVSTLTIQRTQQEDSAVYLCASSPSGSVTQYFGPGTRLTVL.